The 22 T cell receptor beta chains listed next were all sequenced from one sample in a study of cytomegalovirus exposure and HLA in healthy donors. The PCR made use of 60 Vbeta and 13 Jbeta primers. This table comes from immunoSEQ multiplex PCR, and its TCRdb copy is limited to in-frame clones, with some not included. The repertoire has 150,000 to 200,000 clones, roughly 74% of them found once; the top ten carry over 1.5%. The sequenced material came from PBMCs. The receptors were sampled from a woman aged 25 to 45 in good health and CMV-seronegative.

The V call is TRBV7-9, the J call TRBJ1-2; D gene unclear. CDR3 length: 12 amino acids. The V gene's germline CDR1 is SEHNR and CDR2 FQNEAQ (reference sequence). Trimming pared 6 bases from V and 4 bases from J, leaving 9 bases between. The CDR3 coding sequence is TGTGCCAGCAGGAGGGAGGCCTATGGCTACACCTTC. Its translation: CASRREAYGYTF. Full variable domain (missing parts from reference TRBV7-9 and TRBJ1-2): DTGVSQNPRHKITKRGQNVTFRCDPISEHNRLYWYRQTLGQGPEFLTYFQNEAQLEKSRLLSDRFSAERPKGSFSTLEIQRTEQGDSAMYLCASRREAYGYTFGSGTRLTVV.

The chain combines TRBV9 with TRBJ2-5; 7 positions match TRBD1. This CDR3 has 16 amino acids. V shed 3 bases, J shed 1 base, and the junction held 9 bases outside the gene matches. Germline CDR1 is SGDLS and CDR2 is YYNGEE. In DNA, the CDR3 is TGTGCCAGCAGCGAGGGGGCCCCTTACCGCCAAGAGACCCAGTACTTC. Translation: CASSEGAPYRQETQYF.

This clone was detected only once. The chain carries TRBV7-3 and TRBJ2-7, with D tentatively TRBD2 (6 bases). V was shortened by 5 bases and J by 6 bases, with 17 bases between the two germline ends. The CDR3 has 14 amino acids. Germline V gene sequence: CDR1 SGHTA, CDR2 FQGTGA. The CDR3 region has the DNA TGTGCCAGCAGCCCAAGACTAGAAAGGCTCGAGCAGTACTTC. Translation: CASSPRLERLEQYF.

V is TRBV13 and J is TRBJ2-7, with D uncertain. Germline CDR1 is PRHDT and CDR2 is FYEKMQ (reference sequence). Trimming shortened V by 4 bases and J by 0 bases, and 10 bases separated the two germline ends. The CDR3 totals 14 residues. DNA for the CDR3: TGTGCCAGCAGCTCCATACTTTACTCCTACGAGCAGTACTTC. This encodes CASSSILYSYEQYF.

This clone came up a few times. The rearrangement joins TRBV4-1 to TRBJ2-7; 10 nucleotides agree with TRBD1. The V gene's germline CDR1 is MGHRA and CDR2 YSYEKL. The CDR3 runs to 15 residues. V shed 5 bases and J 4 bases; nucleotides not matched to a gene: 8. In DNA form, the CDR3 reads TGCGCCAGCAGCAAACCGTCGGGACAGGGGTACGAGCAGTACTTC. Amino acids: CASSKPSGQGYEQYF.

The chain has TRBV27 and TRBJ1-4; possible D gene TRBD1, 6 bases. Germline values: CDR1 MNHEY, CDR2 SMNVEV (reference sequence). The CDR3 runs to 16 residues. With 8 bases removed from V and 5 bases from J, the gap between germline ends came to 21 bases. The CDR3 coding sequence is TGTGCCAGCGCTAGCGGGACAACTCTTGGGAATGAAAAACTGTTTTTT. This gives the protein CASASGTTLGNEKLFF. Variable domain in full (rest from reference TRBV27 and TRBJ1-4): EAQVTQNPRYLITVTGKKLTVTCSQNMNHEYMSWYRQDPGLGLRQIYYSMNVEVTDKGDVPEGYKVSRKEKRNFPLILESPSPNQTSLYFCASASGTTLGNEKLFFGSGTQLSVL.

The V and J genes are TRBV29-1 and TRBJ2-5; 7 nucleotides align to TRBD1. After removal of 0 bases from V and 11 bases from J, the junction contained 15 bases not matched to a gene. The CDR3 contains 15 residues. CDR1 is SQVTM and CDR2 is ANQGSEA in the germline V gene. The DNA for the CDR3 is TGCAGCGTTGAAGACTGGCAGGGGGTAGAGGGAGAGCAGTACTTC. This gives the protein CSVEDWQGVEGEQYF.

This clone was counted between two and nine times. This chain connects TRBV2 to TRBJ2-4; D not certain. Germline V gene lookup returns CDR1 SNHLY and CDR2 FYNNEI. The CDR3 runs 16 residues. Trimming stripped 2 bases from V and 0 bases from J, with 11 bases between. The CDR3 region has the DNA TGTGCCAGCAGTGAATCTCGGAGTTTAGCCAAAAACATTCAGTACTTC. Translation gives CASSESRSLAKNIQYF.

This rearrangement joins TRBV18 to TRBJ2-3; D uncertain. The CDR3 has 15 residues. Trimming removed 2 bases at V and 2 bases at J, with 11 bases between. Germline-derived CDR1 and CDR2 are KGHSH and LQKENI. The CDR3 protein is CASSPIIRNTDTQYF. Here the CDR3 DNA reads TGTGCCAGCTCACCAATTATCAGGAACACAGATACGCAGTATTTT.

V gene TRBV6-1 combines with J gene TRBJ2-7; the D gene is possibly TRBD2 (5 bases). The CDR3 spans 13 residues. V gave up 7 bases and J gave up 2 bases, with 12 bases separating them. Per germline, CDR1 MNHNS and CDR2 SASEGT. Written as DNA, the CDR3 is TGTGCCAGCACCGGACTGGGAGCCTACGAGCAGTACTTC. It encodes CASTGLGAYEQYF.

V usage is TRBV5-6 and J usage is TRBJ2-7; 8 nucleotides line up with TRBD2. V was clipped by 8 bases and J by 3 bases; unmatched bases: 10. The CDR3 contains 14 residues. The germline V gene encodes CDR1 SGHDT and CDR2 YYEEEE. The CDR3 loop reads CASNYGGDYYEQYF. Here the CDR3 DNA reads TGTGCCAGTAACTACGGGGGGGATTACTACGAGCAGTACTTC.

The chain recombines TRBV5-1 with TRBJ2-7; unclear D gene. The germline CDR1 and CDR2 sequences are SGHRS and YFSETQ. V was cut by 0 bases and J by 3 bases, with 7 bases left in between. CDR3 size: 13 residues. This CDR3 reads CASSLAYSYEQYF. The CDR3 DNA reads as TGCGCCAGCAGCTTGGCCTATAGCTACGAGCAGTACTTC.

The chain uses TRBV6-1 and TRBJ2-3, with D possibly TRBD1 on 6 matching bases. Germline V gene data show CDR1 as MNHNS and CDR2 as SASEGT. Trimming left V 5 bases short and J 1 base short, with 13 bases between. The CDR3 covers 15 residues. The CDR3 nucleotides read TGTGCCAGCAGTCACGGACAGATAGGCACAGATACGCAGTATTTT. Amino acid sequence: CASSHGQIGTDTQYF.

This chain connects TRBV6-6 to TRBJ2-3, with D possibly matching TRBD2 (7 bases). Germline CDR1 is MNHNY and CDR2 is SVGAGI (reference sequence). Deletions cut 1 base from V and 5 bases from J, with 13 bases between. This CDR3 comprises 15 residues. The CDR3 reads CASSYYVGGQDTQYF. In DNA form, the CDR3 reads TGTGCCAGCAGTTACTACGTGGGGGGGCAAGATACGCAGTATTTT.

This clone was detected only a few times. The rearrangement links TRBV27 to TRBJ1-4; 8 bases map to TRBD1. The CDR3 spans 15 residues. V lost 5 bases and J lost 5; bases outside the gene matches: 7. CDR1 MNHEY and CDR2 SMNVEV come from the germline V gene (reference sequence). CDR3 loop: CASSVDRGVNEKLFF. In DNA form, the CDR3 reads TGTGCCAGCAGTGTAGACAGGGGAGTGAATGAAAAACTGTTTTTT. Using reference TRBV27 and TRBJ1-4 for the parts outside the CDR3, the full variable domain is EAQVTQNPRYLITVTGKKLTVTCSQNMNHEYMSWYRQDPGLGLRQIYYSMNVEVTDKGDVPEGYKVSRKEKRNFPLILESPSPNQTSLYFCASSVDRGVNEKLFFGSGTQLSVL.

The gene calls are TRBV2 and TRBJ2-5; 8 nucleotides line up with TRBD2. V shed 7 bases and J 2 bases; nucleotides not matched to a gene: 6. Germline V lookup: CDR1 SNHLY, CDR2 FYNNEI. This CDR3 contains 14 residues. In nucleotides, the CDR3 is TGTGCCAGCAAACGGGGGGGCCCTCAAGAGACCCAGTACTTC. Its translation: CASKRGGPQETQYF.

The chain links TRBV7-2 to TRBJ2-7; TRBD2 matches 7 bases. This CDR3 spans 17 amino acids. CDR1 is SGHTA and CDR2 is FQGNSA in the germline V gene. V shed 1 base, J shed 2 bases, and the junction held 11 bases outside the gene matches. For the CDR3, the DNA is TGTGCCAGCAGCTTAGAGGCCAACTTGGGGGGGGCCTACGAGCAGTACTTC. Encoded protein: CASSLEANLGGAYEQYF.

The chain is built from TRBV9 and TRBJ1-2, with a possible D match to TRBD1 (5 bases). Trimming cost V 3 bases and J 6 bases, with 9 bases left between them. The CDR3 runs to 12 residues. Germline V gives CDR1 SGDLS, CDR2 YYNGEE. The CDR3 bases are TGTGCCAGCAGCGGCAGCAGGGATGGCTACACCTTC. This sequence encodes CASSGSRDGYTF. The variable domain in full, completed from reference TRBV9 and TRBJ1-2, reads DSGVTQTPKHLITATGQRVTLRCSPRSGDLSVYWYQQSLDQGLQFLIQYYNGEERAKGNILERFSAQQFPDLHSELNLSSLELGDSALYFCASSGSRDGYTFGSGTRLTVV.

This clone has a handful of counts. This sequence joins TRBV19 and TRBJ2-3; D is perhaps TRBD2 (6 bases). The V and J ends lost 4 bases and 2 bases respectively, with 13 bases between them. CDR3 length equals 15 residues. Germline V gene data show CDR1 as LNHDA and CDR2 as SQIVND (reference sequence). DNA for the CDR3: TGTGCCAGTAGTAATAGTCAGGGACTCACAGATACGCAGTATTTT. Protein product: CASSNSQGLTDTQYF.

The chain combines TRBV19 with TRBJ2-6; 8 bases align to TRBD1. The V and J ends lost 10 bases and 1 base, in that order; junction bases with no gene match: 9. The CDR3 runs to 16 residues. Germline CDR1 and CDR2: LNHDA and SQIVND (reference sequence). In DNA form, the CDR3 reads TGTGCCACCTCCGACAGGGGTGGTTCTGGGGCCAACGTCCTGACTTTC. Encoded protein: CATSDRGGSGANVLTF.

The rearrangement joins TRBV30 to TRBJ2-7; 13 bases fit TRBD2. The trim removed 0 bases at V and 12 bases at J, leaving 11 bases unmatched. CDR1 is GTSNPN and CDR2 is SVGIG in the germline V gene (reference sequence). The CDR3 consists of 15 residues. CDR3 DNA sequence: TGTGCCTGGAGTGTTCGACAGCGGACTAGCGGGAGTCGGTACTTC. Translated: CAWSVRQRTSGSRYF.

The chain combines TRBV7-2 with TRBJ2-2; the match to TRBD2 covers 15 bases. J was trimmed by 4 bases and V by 4 bases; bases with no gene match: 4. The germline V gene encodes CDR1 SGHTA and CDR2 FQGNSA. CDR3 length: 17 residues. The CDR3 sequence is CASSSPGLAGGTGELFF. The CDR3 DNA reads TGTGCCAGCAGCTCACCGGGACTAGCGGGGGGCACCGGGGAGCTGTTTTTT.